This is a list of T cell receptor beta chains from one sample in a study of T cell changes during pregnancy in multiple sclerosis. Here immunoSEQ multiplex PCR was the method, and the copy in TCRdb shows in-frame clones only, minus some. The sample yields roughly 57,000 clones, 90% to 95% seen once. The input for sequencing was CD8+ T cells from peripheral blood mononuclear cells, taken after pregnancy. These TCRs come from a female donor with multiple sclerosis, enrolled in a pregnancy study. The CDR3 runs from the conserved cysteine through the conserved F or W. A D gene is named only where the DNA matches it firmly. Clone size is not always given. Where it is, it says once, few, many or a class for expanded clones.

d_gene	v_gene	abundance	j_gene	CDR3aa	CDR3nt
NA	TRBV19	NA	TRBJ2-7	CASSVAQGAFYEQYF	TGTGCCAGTAGTGTAGCACAGGGAGCTTTCTACGAGCAGTACTTC
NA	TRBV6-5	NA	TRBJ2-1	CASGTSGSYNEQFF	TGTGCCAGCGGAACTAGTGGCTCCTACAATGAGCAGTTCTTC
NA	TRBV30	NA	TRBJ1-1	CAWSPGAGTEAFF	TGTGCCTGGAGTCCTGGGGCAGGAACTGAAGCTTTCTTT
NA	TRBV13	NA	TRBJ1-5	CASSPSGGQPQHF	TGTGCCAGCAGCCCGTCGGGGGGACAGCCCCAGCATTTT
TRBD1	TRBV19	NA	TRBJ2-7	CASSIGQGAYEQYF	TGTGCCAGTAGTATAGGACAGGGGGCATACGAGCAGTACTTC
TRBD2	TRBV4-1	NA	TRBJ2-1	CASSQRLAGSYNEQFF	TGCGCCAGCAGCCAACGACTAGCGGGGTCCTACAATGAGCAGTTCTTC
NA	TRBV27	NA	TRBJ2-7	CASSLSGSSEQYF	TGTGCCAGCAGTTTATCGGGCAGTAGCGAGCAGTACTTC
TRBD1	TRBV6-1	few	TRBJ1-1	CASIQGAGSDTEAFF	TGTGCCAGTATACAGGGGGCAGGTTCGGACACTGAAGCTTTCTTT
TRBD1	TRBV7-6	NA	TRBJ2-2	CASSLRGSSGELFF	TGTGCCAGCAGCCTCAGGGGGTCAAGCGGGGAGCTGTTTTTT
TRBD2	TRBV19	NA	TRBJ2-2	CASSIGVGLAGVITGELFF	TGTGCCAGTAGTATAGGGGTGGGACTAGCGGGAGTTATTACCGGGGAGCTGTTTTTT
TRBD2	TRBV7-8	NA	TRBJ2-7	CASSYGLAPYEQYF	TGTGCCAGCAGCTACGGACTAGCTCCCTACGAGCAGTACTTC
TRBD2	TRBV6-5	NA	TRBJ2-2	CASSYLAGVTGELFF	TGTGCCAGCAGTTACCTAGCGGGAGTAACCGGGGAGCTGTTTTTT
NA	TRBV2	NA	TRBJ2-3	CASSESVWGGGPSTDTQYF	TGTGCCAGCAGTGAATCGGTCTGGGGGGGCGGCCCTAGCACAGATACGCAGTATTTT
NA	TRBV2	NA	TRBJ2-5	CASSDMTDSGRGETQYF	TGTGCCAGCAGTGATATGACGGACAGCGGTAGAGGGGAGACCCAGTACTTC
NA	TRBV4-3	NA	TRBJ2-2	CASSQEVYGDDTGELFF	TGCGCCAGCAGCCAAGAGGTCTACGGAGACGACACCGGGGAGCTGTTTTTT
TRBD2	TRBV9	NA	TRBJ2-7	CASGGDEQYF	TGTGCCAGCGGGGGGGACGAGCAGTACTTC
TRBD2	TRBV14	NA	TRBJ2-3	CASSPGLAEASTDTQYF	TGTGCCAGCAGCCCAGGACTAGCGGAGGCTAGCACAGATACGCAGTATTTT
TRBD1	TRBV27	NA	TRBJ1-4	CASSLTGADEKLFF	TGTGCCAGCAGTTTGACAGGGGCGGATGAAAAACTGTTTTTT
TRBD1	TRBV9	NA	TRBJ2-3	CASSARQGSDTQYF	TGTGCCAGCAGCGCCCGACAGGGCTCAGATACGCAGTATTTT
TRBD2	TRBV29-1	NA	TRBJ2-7	CSVESGGSSYEQYF	TGCAGCGTTGAAAGCGGGGGGAGCTCCTACGAGCAGTACTTC
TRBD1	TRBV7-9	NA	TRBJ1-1	CASSPTGGTEAFF	TGTGCCAGCAGCCCCACAGGGGGGACTGAAGCTTTCTTT
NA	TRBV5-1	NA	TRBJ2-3	CASSPYGGSTDTQYF	TGCGCCAGCAGCCCCTACGGCGGGAGCACAGATACGCAGTATTTT
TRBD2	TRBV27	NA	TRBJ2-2	CASSLIPSGIAGELFF	TGTGCCAGCAGTTTAATCCCTAGCGGGATTGCCGGGGAGCTGTTTTTT
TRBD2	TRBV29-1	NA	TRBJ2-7	CSVEPPGREGYEQYF	TGCAGCGTTGAGCCCCCGGGGCGGGAGGGCTACGAGCAGTACTTC
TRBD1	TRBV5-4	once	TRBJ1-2	CASSLFAGGDYGYTF	TGTGCCAGCAGCTTGTTCGCAGGGGGCGACTATGGCTACACCTTC
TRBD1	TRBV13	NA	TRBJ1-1	CASSHRGTEAFF	TGTGCCAGCAGCCACAGGGGAACTGAAGCTTTCTTT
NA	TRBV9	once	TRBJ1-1	CASSAGQNLVF	TGTGCCAGCAGCGCCGGACAGAACCTGGTCTTT
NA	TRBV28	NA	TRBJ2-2	CAISAADTGELFF	TGTGCCATCTCGGCCGCGGACACCGGGGAGCTGTTTTTT
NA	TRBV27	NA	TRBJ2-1	CASSTGNNEQFF	TGTGCCAGCTCCACAGGGAACAATGAGCAGTTCTTC
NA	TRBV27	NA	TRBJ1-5	CASSLLAGQAQHF	TGTGCCAGCAGTTTATTGGCCGGACAAGCCCAGCATTTT
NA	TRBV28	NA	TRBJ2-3	CASSSPRDNSPRDTQYF	TGTGCCAGCAGTTCTCCCCGGGACAATTCGCCTAGGGATACGCAGTATTTT
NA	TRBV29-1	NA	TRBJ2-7	CSVWGDKGSYEQYF	TGCAGCGTTTGGGGCGATAAAGGGTCCTACGAGCAGTACTTC
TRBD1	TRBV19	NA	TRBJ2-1	CASSPGTGGFEQFF	TGTGCCAGTAGTCCCGGGACAGGGGGCTTTGAGCAGTTCTTC
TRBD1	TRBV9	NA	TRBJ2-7	CASSVSTGQSYEQYF	TGTGCCAGCAGCGTATCTACGGGACAGTCCTACGAGCAGTACTTC
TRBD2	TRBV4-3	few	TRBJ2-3	CASSQNSGGGGTDTQYF	TGCGCCAGCAGCCAAAATTCGGGGGGCGGGGGGACAGATACGCAGTATTTT
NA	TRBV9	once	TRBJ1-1	CASSAQTENTEAFF	TGTGCCAGCAGCGCCCAGACTGAGAACACTGAAGCTTTCTTT
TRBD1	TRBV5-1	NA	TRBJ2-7	CASRTIEGADEQYF	TGCGCCAGCAGGACAATAGAGGGGGCAGACGAGCAGTACTTC
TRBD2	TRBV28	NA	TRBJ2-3	CASSILAGETDTQYF	TGTGCCAGCAGTATACTAGCGGGAGAAACCGATACGCAGTATTTT
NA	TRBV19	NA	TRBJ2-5	CASSSVLELQETQYF	TGTGCCAGTAGTTCCGTCCTAGAACTCCAAGAGACCCAGTACTTC
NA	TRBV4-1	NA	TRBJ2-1	CASSQESGNYNEQFF	TGCGCCAGCAGCCAAGAATCCGGGAACTACAATGAGCAGTTCTTC
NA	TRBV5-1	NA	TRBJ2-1	CASSLVAGAYNEQFF	TGCGCCAGCAGCTTGGTCGCGGGCGCGTACAATGAGCAGTTCTTC
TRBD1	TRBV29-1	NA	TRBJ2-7	CSVGGYRGIEGFYEQYF	TGCAGCGTTGGAGGGTACAGGGGAATCGAAGGGTTCTACGAGCAGTACTTC
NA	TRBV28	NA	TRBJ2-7	CASSFSRAEQYF	TGTGCCAGCAGTTTTAGCAGGGCCGAGCAGTACTTC
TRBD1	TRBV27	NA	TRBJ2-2	CASSYRTGVNTGELFF	TGTGCCAGCAGTTACCGGACAGGCGTGAACACCGGGGAGCTGTTTTTT
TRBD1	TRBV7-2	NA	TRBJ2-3	CASSLKGQGFMQDTQYF	TGTGCCAGCAGCTTAAAGGGACAGGGTTTCATGCAAGATACGCAGTATTTT
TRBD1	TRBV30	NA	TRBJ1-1	CAWSSTGGAEAFF	TGTGCCTGGAGTTCAACAGGGGGAGCTGAAGCTTTCTTT
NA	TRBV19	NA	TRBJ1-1	CASSIILGVNTEAFF	TGTGCCAGTAGTATCATTCTCGGGGTGAACACTGAAGCTTTCTTT
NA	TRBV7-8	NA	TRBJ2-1	CASSLETGLNEQFF	TGTGCCAGCAGCTTGGAAACAGGGTTGAATGAGCAGTTCTTC
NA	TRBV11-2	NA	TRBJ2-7	CASSLDRANSYEQYF	TGTGCCAGCAGCTTAGATCGCGCAAACTCCTACGAGCAGTACTTC